This passage covers 23 T cell receptor beta chains from one sample sequenced in a study of T cell responses to AZD1222 COVID-19 vaccine. Sequencing used immunoSEQ multiplex PCR; TCRdb keeps in-frame clones, though not all of them. Among around 100,000 clones listed, around 87% were seen once. The source was peripheral blood, collected on day 0 of MenACWY control vaccination. The receptors were sampled from an adult in good health.

This chain links TRBV28 with TRBJ2-3; possibly TRBD2 for D (5 bases). The V gene's germline CDR1 is MDHEN and CDR2 SYDVKM. The CDR3 totals 15 residues. The V gene lost 6 bases and the J gene lost 1 base, with 14 bases spanning the gap. The CDR3 loop reads CASSLKDFRTDTQYF. DNA of the CDR3: TGTGCCAGCAGCCTCAAGGACTTTCGCACAGATACGCAGTATTTT.

The rearrangement uses TRBV9 and TRBJ2-2; no reliable D call. CDR1 SGDLS and CDR2 YYNGEE come from the germline V gene. The CDR3 spans 14 residues. V lost 3 bases and J lost 0, with 6 bases in between. This chain's CDR3 is CASSANTNTGELFF. The CDR3 nucleotides read TGTGCCAGCAGCGCCAACACGAACACCGGGGAGCTGTTTTTT.

The chain recombines TRBV6-2 or TRBV6-3 with TRBJ1-1; a weak D match, TRBD1 (5 bases). The CDR3 consists of 14 residues. Germline CDR1 reads MNHEY; CDR2 reads SVGEGT. The V end was cut by 7 bases, the J end by 1 base, with 13 bases between. This chain's CDR3 is CASTPAGQNTEAFF. The CDR3 DNA sequence: TGTGCCAGCACCCCGGCGGGGCAGAACACTGAAGCTTTCTTT.

The rearrangement links TRBV24-1 to TRBJ1-2; D unclear. The V gene's germline CDR1 is KGHDR and CDR2 SFDVKD. The CDR3 spans 15 residues. V lost 7 bases to trimming and J lost 3 bases, with 17 bases between them. In nucleotides, the CDR3 is TGTGCCACCAGCAGGACCGAGGCAGGAGACTATGGCTACACCTTC. This gives the protein CATSRTEAGDYGYTF.

The chain combines TRBV19 with TRBJ1-3; D is undetermined. The CDR3 has 12 residues. V was shortened by 5 bases and J by 0 bases, with 2 bases between the two germline ends. Germline V gene data show CDR1 as LNHDA and CDR2 as SQIVND (reference sequence). CDR3 loop: CASSRSGNTIYF. CDR3 nucleotides: TGTGCCAGTAGTCGCTCTGGAAACACCATATATTTT. Using reference TRBV19 and TRBJ1-3 for the parts outside the CDR3, the full variable domain is DGGITQSPKYLFRKEGQNVTLSCEQNLNHDAMYWYRQDPGQGLRLIYYSQIVNDFQKGDIAEGYSVSREKKESFPLTVTSAQKNPTAFYLCASSRSGNTIYFGEGSWLTVV.

For the CDR3, the DNA is TGCGCCAGCAGATCGGGACAGGGAACAGATGAGCAGTTCTTC. It encodes CASRSGQGTDEQFF. The V gene is TRBV10-1, the J gene TRBJ2-1, with TRBD1 matching over 9 bases. V dropped 6 bases and J dropped 8; count of bases not matched to a gene: 8. CDR1 and CDR2 (germline): WNHNN, SYGVQD (reference sequence). This CDR3 is 14 amino acids long.

The chain has TRBV28 and TRBJ2-5; TRBD1 matches at 8 bases. Germline CDR1 reads MDHEN; CDR2 reads SYDVKM. The junction had 4 bases not matched to a gene; V was cut back by 2 bases and J by 5 bases. CDR3 length: 14 residues. CDR3 residues: CASSLGSGGETQYF. The DNA of the CDR3 is TGTGCCAGCAGTTTAGGATCAGGGGGCGAGACCCAGTACTTC. The full variable domain, rest sourced from reference TRBV28 and TRBJ2-5, is DVKVTQSSRYLVKRTGEKVFLECVQDMDHENMFWYRQDPGLGLRLIYFSYDVKMKEKGDIPEGYSVSREKKERFSLILESASTNQTSMYLCASSLGSGGETQYFGPGTRLLVL.

The chain carries TRBV7-7 and TRBJ2-5, with 7 positions matching TRBD1. V was pared by 5 bases and J by 5 bases, with 8 bases of the junction left unmatched. The CDR3 consists of 14 residues. The germline V gene has CDR1 SSHAT and CDR2 FNYEAQ (reference sequence). The CDR3 region has the DNA TGTGCCAGCAGCCCCCGACAGGGTTGGGAGACCCAGTACTTC. Encoded protein: CASSPRQGWETQYF.

The genes are TRBV7-2 and TRBJ1-2, with TRBD1 matching 7 bases. Germline CDR1 is SGHTA and CDR2 is FQGNSA. The J segment lost 4 bases and the V segment lost 5 bases, leaving 7 bases of the junction unmatched. CDR3 length: 14 residues. CDR3: CASSPRQGGYGYTF. The CDR3 coding sequence is TGTGCCAGCAGCCCACGACAGGGTGGCTATGGCTACACCTTC.

The chain couples TRBV10-1 to TRBJ2-7, with TRBD1 matching over 11 bases. CDR3 length: 14 residues. The junction had 8 bases not matched to a gene; V was cut back by 8 bases and J by 5 bases. CDR1 WNHNN and CDR2 SYGVQD come from the germline V gene (reference sequence). As DNA, the CDR3 is TGCGCCAGCTCACCGGGACAGGGGGGTGACGAGCAGTACTTC. It is translated as CASSPGQGGDEQYF.

The chain employs TRBV9 and TRBJ2-7, with D perhaps TRBD1 (5 bases). Deletions cut 4 bases from V and 2 bases from J, with 16 bases between. The CDR3 spans 15 residues. Per germline, CDR1 SGDLS and CDR2 YYNGEE. The CDR3 region has the DNA TGTGCCAGCAGCTTGTCGACAGAATTACCCTACGAGCAGTACTTC. It specifies CASSLSTELPYEQYF.

V gene TRBV11-2 combines with J gene TRBJ1-5; no definite D call. This CDR3 spans 13 amino acids. The V gene's germline CDR1 is SGHAT and CDR2 FQNNGV. V was pared by 0 bases and J by 5 bases, with 5 bases between. The CDR3, as DNA: TGTGCCAGCAGCTTAGACTGGGATCAGCCCCAGCATTTT. The encoded protein is CASSLDWDQPQHF.

The CDR3 DNA is TGTGCCAGCAGCCGGACAGGGTACGAGCAGTACTTC. It specifies CASSRTGYEQYF. The V gene is TRBV6-5, the J gene TRBJ2-7; 8 nucleotides match TRBD1. Trimming removed 6 bases from V and 4 bases from J; junction bases left unmatched: 2. Germline V gene sequence: CDR1 MNHEY, CDR2 SVGAGI. The CDR3 is 12 residues long.

The V call is TRBV28, the J call TRBJ1-2; no clear D gene. CDR1 is MDHEN, CDR2 SYDVKM, per germline. CDR3 length: 12 amino acids. Trimming removed 7 bases from V and 12 bases from J, with 18 bases in between. CDR3 DNA: TGTGCCAGCACACAGACCGCCGGGGTAGACACCTTC. It codes for CASTQTAGVDTF.

In its sample, this clone was seen a few times. V gene TRBV3-1 (or the pseudogene TRBV3-2) combines with J gene TRBJ2-5; D call uncertain. The CDR3 runs 14 residues. With 1 base removed from V and 3 bases from J, the gap between germline ends came to 9 bases. In germline, CDR1 is LGHDT, CDR2 YNNKEL (reference sequence). This CDR3 reads CASSQANWEETQYF. CDR3 DNA: TGTGCCAGCAGCCAAGCCAACTGGGAAGAGACCCAGTACTTC.

The table lists this clone with a count of one. The chain is built from TRBV5-4 and TRBJ2-5; a weak D match, TRBD2 (7 bases). V lost 7 bases, J lost 2 bases, and 18 bases lay in between. The germline CDR1 and CDR2 sequences are SGHNT and YYREEE (reference sequence). CDR3 length: 15 amino acids. CDR3 in amino acids: CASAPSGGWQETQYF. CDR3 coding DNA: TGTGCCAGCGCCCCTTCGGGGGGCTGGCAAGAGACCCAGTACTTC.

V gene TRBV7-9 combines with J gene TRBJ1-2, with D possibly being TRBD1 (6 bases). CDR1 is SEHNR, CDR2 FQNEAQ, per germline (reference sequence). The CDR3 runs to 13 residues. The V end lost 4 bases, the J end lost 10 bases, and 16 bases lay between the germline ends. CDR3 coding DNA: TGTGCCAGCAGCTCCGAGAACAGGGTAATCTACACCTTC. This sequence encodes CASSSENRVIYTF. The full variable domain, with the rest looked up from reference TRBV7-9 and TRBJ1-2, is DTGVSQNPRHKITKRGQNVTFRCDPISEHNRLYWYRQTLGQGPEFLTYFQNEAQLEKSRLLSDRFSAERPKGSFSTLEIQRTEQGDSAMYLCASSSENRVIYTFGSGTRLTVV.

The chain is built from TRBV6-5 and TRBJ1-1; TRBD1 might be the D (5 bases). The CDR3 consists of 13 residues. From germline, CDR1 is MNHEY and CDR2 SVGAGI. V was clipped by 4 bases and J by 11 bases, with 17 bases between them. CDR3 in DNA: TGTGCCAGCAGTTCTGATACAGGACGGGGTGCTTTCTTT. This encodes CASSSDTGRGAFF.

V is TRBV3-1 (or the pseudogene TRBV3-2) and J is TRBJ2-3; tentatively, D is TRBD1 or TRBD2 (5 bases each). Germline V gives CDR1 LGHDT, CDR2 YNNKEL (reference sequence). This CDR3 is built from 17 residues. V was trimmed by 1 base and J by 5 bases, leaving 19 bases between them. The chain's CDR3 is CASSQGTRVGTEDTQYF. The CDR3 DNA reads as TGTGCCAGCAGCCAAGGTACTCGTGTAGGGACCGAAGATACGCAGTATTTT.

This clone was counted a single time. The DNA of the CDR3 is TGTGCCAGCAGTTATCGTTTTTCGGCGGGAGGTCGCTACAATGAGCAGTTCTTC. Encoded protein: CASSYRFSAGGRYNEQFF. The chain recombines TRBV6-2 or TRBV6-3 with TRBJ2-1; 8 bases are a match to TRBD2. Trimming cost V 3 bases and J 3 bases; bases outside gene matches: 13. Germline V lookup: CDR1 MNHEY, CDR2 SVGEGT. The CDR3 runs 18 residues.

The V gene is TRBV5-1, the J gene TRBJ2-5; no clear D gene. CDR3 length: 14 amino acids. From germline, CDR1 is SGHRS and CDR2 YFSETQ. V was trimmed by 0 bases and J by 5 bases, leaving 11 bases between them. The CDR3 DNA reads TGCGCCAGCAGCTTGGCCGGCAGATTGGAGACCCAGTACTTC. Its protein is CASSLAGRLETQYF.

This chain connects TRBV7-2 to TRBJ1-2; D not certain. V lost 4 bases, J lost 8 bases, and 14 bases lay in between. Germline CDR1 reads SGHTA; CDR2 reads FQGNSA. The CDR3 length is 13 residues. In nucleotides, the CDR3 is TGTGCCAGCAGCTACTACGAGACGGAAGGCTACACCTTC. This encodes CASSYYETEGYTF.

The chain is built from TRBV28 and TRBJ2-7; 8 nucleotides line up with TRBD1. CDR1 MDHEN and CDR2 SYDVKM come from the germline V gene. V was pared by 6 bases and J by 6 bases, with 7 bases of the junction left unmatched. This CDR3 region has 13 residues. The CDR3 is CASRVQGDREQYF. DNA for the CDR3: TGTGCCAGCAGGGTACAGGGGGATCGCGAGCAGTACTTC.